The clone carrying this TCR beta chain is medium-sized in the sample. Its matching antigen is unknown. Regarding treatment: roughly 10-day PBMC culture with coronavirus spike peptide pools or control peptides (ViraFEST assay). Roughly 1.9 million PBMCs went into each well for culture with around 9.2 IU/ml IL-2 and 7.5 to 10 ug/ml peptide pools. Oncomine TCR Beta short-read sequencing was applied to DNA from cultured CD4+ T cells. TCRdb processed the PCR reads anew with MiXCR; each CDR3 protein has one entry. The sample comprises approximately 17,000 distinct CDR3 sequences, 31% of which are singletons, and just under 15% rests with the top ten. This entry is derived from a study of vaccination and CD4 T cells after COVID-19. In the study overall: Each post-COVID sample was drawn after diagnosis, and the median interval was roughly 100 days (range 35 to 161). Study-level points and caveats: Spike mono-reactivity was found in 304 of the 307 vaccine-specific clones identified in convalescent patients.

The V and J ends lost 2 bases and 2 bases respectively, with 13 bases between them. Germline CDR1 is SNHLY and CDR2 is FYNNEI. This CDR3 spans 16 amino acids. Sequencing was performed on cultured CD4+ T cells from blood. This clonotype was sampled from a human donor with COVID-19. The chain uses TRBV2 and TRBJ1-5; maybe TRBD1 (5 bases). For the CDR3, the DNA is TGTGCCAGCAGTGAATCGGGCAGGGCTGGCAATCAGCCCCAGCATTTT. Its translation is CASSESGRAGNQPQHF.